The clone carrying this T cell receptor beta chain has a single count. Its matching antigen is unknown. Building of the TCR beta libraries involved iRepertoire HTBI primers and Arm-PCR of CDR3 regions. TCRdb re-derived calls from the multiplex PCR reads in MiXCR, one entry per CDR3 protein. Here the sample spans some 230,000 distinct CDR3 sequences, around 19% being singletons. This record comes from a study of regulatory T cells in long-lasting Graves disease. Study as a whole: Graves' patients, newly diagnosed, had taken antithyroid drugs under 3 months. Regarding the study as a whole: Repertoires from persistent disease leaned toward TRBV28, TRBJ1-2 and TRBJ2-5.

The CDR3 runs 15 residues. From germline, CDR1 is MDHEN and CDR2 SYDVKM. V was pared by 11 bases and J by 0 bases, with 18 bases between. The time point here: newly diagnosed GD, antithyroid drugs for less than 3 months. PBMC RNA was the source of the TCR library. The origin of this receptor is a female donor with Graves disease. The gene calls are TRBV28 and TRBJ2-3; no reliable D call. Here the sequenced sample was peripheral blood mononuclear cells (PBMCs), taken at new diagnosis, from a patient treated with antithyroid drugs. This CDR3 is CAGTSWSTSTDTQYF. CDR3 in DNA: TGTGCCGGCACCTCGTGGAGCACTAGCACAGATACGCAGTATTTT.